This TCR beta chain was retrieved from a study of response to subunit inactivated influenza vaccine. Via MiXCR, TCRdb re-called the RT-PCR reads, giving one row per CDR3 protein. The data hold under 500,000 distinct CDR3 sequences, with about a tenth observed a single time. The TCR was taken from a man aged 50 to 59 who received an inactivated influenza vaccine. Source: PBMCs from blood, taken 40 to 50 days after vaccination.

The CDR3: CASSWDLGARANYGYTF. CDR3 nucleotides: TGTGCCAGCAGTTGGGATTTGGGGGCGCGGGCTAACTATGGCTACACCTTC. The V and J genes are TRBV6-2 or TRBV6-3 and TRBJ1-2, with D possibly TRBD1 on 6 matching bases. V was shortened by 4 bases and J by 0 bases, with 18 bases between the two germline ends. The CDR3 spans 17 residues. Germline loops: CDR1 MNHEY, CDR2 SVGEGT.